This TCR beta chain came from a study of blood T cell repertoires in COVID-19 (dated by TCRdb to 2018 to 2021). As for the study more broadly: Samples from collaborators originated in the United States, Italy and Spain and spanned both the acute and convalescent phases of COVID-19. The material from the prospective study consisted of cDNA or gDNA derived from T cells, B-cell-depleted T cells, or PBMCs. Subjects who had been exposed to COVID-19, were actively infected with it, or had recovered from it provided the deeply sampled blood TCRbeta repertoires that made up the dataset. The sample metadata nearly always contained a de-identified subject ID, COVID-19 status, age in years and sex. The repertoires were made available in a free public database intended to serve as a resource for research on the immune response to SARS-CoV-2. Samples were obtained from the ongoing ImmuneRACE study (first 160 participants) and from some 1,200 subjects provided by 6 global collaborators. Where HLA class I and class II types were available, the types were taken from metadata supplied by the sample provider, not from assay-based typing.

Broad study findings and their caveats: The amount of clinical and demographic metadata varied by source and participant and was provided uncurated.

V and J lose 0 bases and 4 bases, and a span of 12 bases separates them. The germline V gene specifies MGHRA as CDR1 and YSYEKL as CDR2. Reading from cysteine to phenylalanine, the CDR3 counts 15 amino acids. Just CDR3 DNA is preserved here, 45 bases in frame from base 1. Each collaborating institution followed its own protocols to collect whole blood in K2EDTA tubes. For TCRbeta analysis, collaborators shipped samples in one of three forms: frozen whole blood, isolated PBMCs, or DNA extracted from either of those sample types. Comments on this clone: No antigen is known for it. Per-base qualities were not stored, and no clone one base away is much larger.

TCRbeta CDR3 regions were amplified from genomic DNA by means of the immunoSEQ Assay, a bias-controlled multiplex PCR. The authors processed their data as follows. The number of nucleated cells in each sample was estimated from the amplification of reference gene primers within the assay. Sequence reads were collapsed and filtered to measure the absolute abundance of every unique TCRbeta CDR3 rearrangement. For each sample, productive Simpson clonality was calculated as the square root of Simpson's diversity index over productive rearrangements. What TCRdb holds here is the immuneACCESS table cut down to in-frame rearrangements. Part of the clones is not present; checked against another copy, under half of the missing clones reflect an unresolved V gene, and the others are unexplained. The V and J calls and clone size were taken over from that table, and D and trimming were inferred from the DNA. This sample has around 97,000 clones in its table, and 84% of those were observed once. The ten largest make up more than 10% of the sample.

This clonotype originated in a human donor in a cohort sampled during active COVID-19. The sequence links TRBV4-1 to TRBJ2-5; possibly the D gene is TRBD1, per 6 matching bases. The source material was peripheral blood. The nucleotide sequence reads TGCGCCAGCAGCCAAGATGACAGGCTGGGAGAGACCCAGTACTTC. It translates to CASSQDDRLGETQYF.